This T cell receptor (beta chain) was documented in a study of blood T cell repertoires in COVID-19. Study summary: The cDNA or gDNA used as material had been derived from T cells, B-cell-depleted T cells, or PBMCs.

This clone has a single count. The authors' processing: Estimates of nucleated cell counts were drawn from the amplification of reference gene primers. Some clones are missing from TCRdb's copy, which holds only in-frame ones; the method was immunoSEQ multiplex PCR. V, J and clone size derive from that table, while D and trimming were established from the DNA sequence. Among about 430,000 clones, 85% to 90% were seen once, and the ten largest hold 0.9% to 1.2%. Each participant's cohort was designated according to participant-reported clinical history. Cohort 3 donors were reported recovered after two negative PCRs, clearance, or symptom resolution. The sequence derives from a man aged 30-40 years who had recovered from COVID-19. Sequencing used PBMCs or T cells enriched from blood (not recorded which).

This CDR3 is CASWGHAGNTIYF. In nucleotides, the CDR3 is TGTGCCAGCTGGGGGCACGCGGGAAACACCATATATTTT. The chain links TRBV19 to TRBJ1-3, with D possibly being TRBD1 (6 bases). CDR1 is LNHDA and CDR2 is SQIVND in the germline V gene (reference sequence). This CDR3 is 13 amino acids long. Trimming left V 9 bases short and J 4 bases short, with 13 bases between.